This TCR beta chain appears in the sequencing data of a study of T cells in tumors after PD-1 blockade. Study-level information: Patients received pembrolizumab 200 mg every 3 weeks or cemiplimab 350 mg every 2 weeks. Some patients also took daily vismodegib 150 mg during anti-PD-1 treatment. Mean per blood sample: 95,000 to 130,000 templates (24,679-257,772), about 37,000 unique clonotypes.

Profiling relied on immunoSEQ multiplex PCR, and the TCRdb table lists in-frame clones only, not all of them. The sample consists of around 13,000 clones, over 80% of them appearing once. Germline trimming cut 0 bases from V and 0 bases from J; bases unmatched to any gene: 0. Per germline, CDR1 KGHDR and CDR2 SFDVKD. CDR3 length: 16 residues. The sample consisted of PBMCs, taken after anti-PD-1 treatment. This chain uses TRBV24-1 with TRBJ2-3; the match to TRBD1 covers 9 bases. The clonotype was recovered from a human donor with basal cell carcinoma. Here the CDR3 reads CATSDLGTGSTDTQYF. CDR3 nucleotide sequence: TGTGCCACCAGTGATTTGGGGACAGGGAGCACAGATACGCAGTATTTT.